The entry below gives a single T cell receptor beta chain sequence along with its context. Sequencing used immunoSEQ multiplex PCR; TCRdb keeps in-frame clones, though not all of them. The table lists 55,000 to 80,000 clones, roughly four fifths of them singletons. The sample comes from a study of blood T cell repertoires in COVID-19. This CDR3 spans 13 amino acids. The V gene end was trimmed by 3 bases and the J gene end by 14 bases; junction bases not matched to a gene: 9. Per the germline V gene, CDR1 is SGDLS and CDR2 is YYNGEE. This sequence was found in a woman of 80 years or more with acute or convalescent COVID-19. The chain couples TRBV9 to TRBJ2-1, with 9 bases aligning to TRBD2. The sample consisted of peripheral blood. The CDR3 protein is CASSAVTGTSKFF. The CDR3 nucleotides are TGTGCCAGCAGCGCCGTGACCGGGACTAGCAAGTTCTTC.